The 25 T cell receptor beta chains in this list originate from one sample, sequenced in a study of cytomegalovirus exposure and HLA in healthy donors. The PCR ran on 60 Vbeta and 13 Jbeta primers. The method was immunoSEQ multiplex PCR; TCRdb's version includes in-frame clones alone and lacks a portion of them. In the table there are 120,000 to 150,000 clones, around 59% of which are singletons. Sequences were obtained from PBMCs. These receptors came from a male donor in good health and CMV-seronegative.

The chain employs TRBV10-3 and TRBJ1-6; a possible D gene is TRBD1 (5 bases). This CDR3 is built from 15 residues. V was pared by 11 bases and J by 4 bases, with 18 bases between. CDR1 is ENHRY, CDR2 SYGVKD, per germline. CDR3 amino acids: CASPYLEGYNSPLHF. For the CDR3, the DNA is TGTGCCTCGCCCTATTTGGAGGGGTATAATTCACCCCTCCACTTT.

Only a few counts were recorded for this clone. The CDR3 DNA sequence: TGTGCCAGCAGTGGACTCGACAGGGGGCCCAATCAGCCCCAGCATTTT. Translation gives CASSGLDRGPNQPQHF. This rearrangement joins TRBV2 to TRBJ1-5; 10 bases agree with TRBD1. The CDR3 is made up of 16 amino acids. After removal of 4 bases from V and 3 bases from J, the junction contained 6 bases not matched to a gene. Germline V gene data show CDR1 as SNHLY and CDR2 as FYNNEI.

The chain combines TRBV5-1 with TRBJ2-2; 10 bases line up with TRBD2. Per germline, CDR1 SGHRS and CDR2 YFSETQ. The CDR3 spans 15 residues. V was pared by 4 bases and J by 5 bases, with 5 bases of the junction left unmatched. CDR3 sequence: CASSVLAGPTGELFF. DNA of the CDR3: TGCGCCAGCAGCGTACTAGCGGGACCTACCGGGGAGCTGTTTTTT. Variable domain in full (rest from reference TRBV5-1 and TRBJ2-2): KAGVTQTPRYLIKTRGQQVTLSCSPISGHRSVSWYQQTPGQGLQFLFEYFSETQRNKGNFPGRFSGRQFSNSRSEMNVSTLELGDSALYLCASSVLAGPTGELFFGEGSRLTVL.

This clone was detected once. The V gene is TRBV7-9, the J gene TRBJ1-1; maybe TRBD1 (6 bases). Trimming shortened V by 5 bases and J by 1 base, and 20 bases separated the two germline ends. The CDR3 covers 17 residues. Germline values: CDR1 SEHNR, CDR2 FQNEAQ (reference sequence). In DNA form, the CDR3 reads TGTGCCAGCAGCGACGACTATCCAGGGGAATGGAACACTGAAGCTTTCTTT. It codes for CASSDDYPGEWNTEAFF.

The V call is TRBV7-9, the J call TRBJ1-5; D unresolved. The CDR3 contains 13 residues. Between the trimmed V and J ends, which lost 4 bases and 5 bases, there was a span of 9 bases. Germline CDR1 and CDR2: SEHNR and FQNEAQ (reference sequence). The CDR3 is CASSYYEDQPQHF. CDR3 DNA sequence: TGTGCCAGCAGCTACTATGAGGATCAGCCCCAGCATTTT. The variable domain in full, completed from reference TRBV7-9 and TRBJ1-5, reads DTGVSQNPRHKITKRGQNVTFRCDPISEHNRLYWYRQTLGQGPEFLTYFQNEAQLEKSRLLSDRFSAERPKGSFSTLEIQRTEQGDSAMYLCASSYYEDQPQHFGDGTRLSIL.

Of note for this clone: The same CDR3 can be traced to other DNA sequences in this sample. V usage is TRBV14 and J usage is TRBJ2-3, with 10 bases lining up with TRBD2. Germline V gene sequence: CDR1 SGHDN, CDR2 FVKESK. The CDR3 length is 15 residues. V gave up 4 bases and J gave up 4 bases; unmatched junction bases: 5. The CDR3 sequence: CASSLGLAWADTQYF. The CDR3 DNA reads TGTGCCAGCAGCCTGGGACTAGCGTGGGCAGATACGCAGTATTTT.

CDR3 DNA sequence: TGTGCCACCCTGGGGAGTATAGCAAACACCGGGGAGCTGTTTTTT. Protein sequence: CATLGSIANTGELFF. J is TRBJ2-2 and V is TRBV27; D may be TRBD2 (5 bases). CDR1 MNHEY and CDR2 SMNVEV come from the germline V gene (reference sequence). The CDR3 is 15 residues long. Between the trimmed V and J ends, which lost 10 bases and 2 bases, there was a span of 17 bases.

This rearrangement joins TRBV13 to TRBJ1-6, with TRBD1 matching 12 bases. Germline V lookup: CDR1 PRHDT, CDR2 FYEKMQ (reference sequence). With V trimmed by 5 bases and J by 7 bases, 12 bases remained unmatched. The CDR3 has 18 amino acids. CDR3 protein: CASSGIGTGGAGNSPLHF. The CDR3, as DNA: TGTGCCAGCAGCGGCATAGGGACAGGGGGCGCAGGAAATTCACCCCTCCACTTT.

The chain joins TRBV7-9 to TRBJ2-7; D ambiguous. CDR3 length: 17 residues. Trimming left V 5 bases short and J 3 bases short, with 23 bases between. CDR1 SEHNR and CDR2 FQNEAQ come from the germline V gene (reference sequence). The CDR3 nucleotides are TGTGCCAGCAGCCCACCCCCGGCGGAGACCATCCTCTACGAGCAGTACTTC. This codes for CASSPPPAETILYEQYF.

This chain joins TRBV7-2 and TRBJ2-7; TRBD2 matches at 9 bases. Trimming removed 4 bases from V and 3 bases from J; junction bases left unmatched: 7. Germline loops: CDR1 SGHTA, CDR2 FQGNSA. This CDR3 comprises 15 residues. The CDR3 loop reads CASSWPGTSFYEQYF. Written as DNA, the CDR3 is TGTGCCAGCAGCTGGCCCGGGACTAGCTTCTACGAGCAGTACTTC.

The rearrangement joins TRBV11-2 to TRBJ2-7; D not certain. The germline V gene encodes CDR1 SGHAT and CDR2 FQNNGV. V was clipped by 0 bases and J by 3 bases, with 6 bases between them. CDR3 length: 13 amino acids. CDR3 region: CASSLDYSYEQYF. The CDR3 DNA reads TGTGCCAGCAGCTTAGATTATAGCTACGAGCAGTACTTC.

V is TRBV28 and J is TRBJ1-3; the D gene is possibly TRBD1 (6 bases). The germline V and J ends were trimmed by 5 bases and 4 bases, with 12 bases remaining between them. The germline CDR1 and CDR2 sequences are MDHEN and SYDVKM. CDR3 length: 14 residues. Here the CDR3 DNA reads TGTGCCAGCAGTCCGGGACACCTCGGAAACACCATATATTTT. Translating gives CASSPGHLGNTIYF.

V usage is TRBV2 and J usage is TRBJ2-7; D not resolved. The CDR3 runs 13 residues. Germline V lookup: CDR1 SNHLY, CDR2 FYNNEI. V lost 7 bases and J lost 3, with 13 bases in between. As DNA, the CDR3 is TGTGCCAGCACCCCCGACACTTACTACGAGCAGTACTTC. Translation gives CASTPDTYYEQYF.

The chain employs TRBV27 and TRBJ2-3; TRBD1 matches 8 bases. Trimming cost V 5 bases and J 3 bases; bases outside gene matches: 4. This CDR3 comprises 14 residues. Germline CDR1 MNHEY, CDR2 SMNVEV (reference sequence). CDR3 nucleotides: TGTGCCAGCAGTCGCCGACAGGGGACAGATACGCAGTATTTT. Residues: CASSRRQGTDTQYF.

As regards this clone: The junction departs from germline at one end; a sequencing error may be responsible. The CDR3 sequence: CATSRERVGGYPF. The CDR3 DNA is TGTGCCACCAGCAGAGAGAGGGTAGGGGGCTACCCCTTC. The V and J genes are TRBV15 and TRBJ1-2; TRBD1 agrees at 7 bases. The CDR3 has 13 amino acids. Germline CDR1 reads LNHNV; CDR2 reads YYDKDF (reference sequence). Together with reference TRBV15 and TRBJ1-2, the CDR3 gives the full variable domain: DAMVIQNPRYQVTQFGKPVTLSCSQTLNHNVMYWYQQKSSQAPKLLFHYYDKDFNNEADTPDNFQSRRPNTSFCFLDIRSPGLGDTAMYLCATSRERVGGYPFGSGTRLTVV.

The sample holds a few counts of this clone. The rearrangement links TRBV15 to TRBJ2-2; 8 bases match TRBD1. The J segment lost 7 bases and the V segment lost 8 bases, leaving 18 bases of the junction unmatched. Germline lookup yields CDR1 LNHNV and CDR2 YYDKDF (reference sequence). The length of the CDR3 is 17 residues. This CDR3 reads CATQADSLDRDGGELFF. DNA for the CDR3: TGTGCCACCCAAGCCGACTCCCTGGACAGGGATGGCGGGGAGCTGTTTTTT.

This chain's CDR3 is CASSFQMTGSRDTQYF. The CDR3 nucleotides are TGTGCCAGCAGCTTCCAGATGACAGGAAGTAGGGATACGCAGTATTTT. J is TRBJ2-3 and V is TRBV5-4; maybe TRBD1 (6 bases). Looked up from germline, CDR1 is SGHNT and CDR2 is YYREEE (reference sequence). V lost 2 bases and J 6 bases, leaving 19 bases between the germline ends. This CDR3 has 16 residues.

This clone was picked up one time. V and J are TRBV11-2 and TRBJ2-7; D remains ambiguous. Trimming pared 1 base from V and 5 bases from J, leaving 15 bases between. The CDR3 is 15 residues long. Germline values: CDR1 SGHAT, CDR2 FQNNGV. CDR3 amino acids: CASSLGPPTSHEQYF. DNA for the CDR3: TGTGCCAGCAGCTTAGGTCCTCCCACATCCCACGAGCAGTACTTC.

This clone was seen once. The CDR3 loop is CASRLAGPDTQYF. In DNA, the CDR3 is TGTGCCAGCAGACTGGCGGGGCCAGATACGCAGTATTTT. The V call is TRBV7-2, the J call TRBJ2-3; D is possibly TRBD2 (6 bases). Trimming cost V 6 bases and J 4 bases, with 11 bases left between them. Germline CDR1 reads SGHTA; CDR2 reads FQGNSA. The CDR3 runs 13 residues.

This clone was observed a few times. The chain employs TRBV7-9 and TRBJ2-3, with 11 bases that match TRBD2. Germline-derived CDR1 and CDR2 are SEHNR and FQNEAQ (reference sequence). V shed 7 bases and J 5 bases; nucleotides not matched to a gene: 17. This CDR3 comprises 18 residues. CDR3 loop: CASTFNRLAGGKQDTQYF. In DNA form, the CDR3 reads TGTGCCAGCACCTTTAATCGGCTAGCGGGGGGCAAACAAGATACGCAGTATTTT.

V usage is TRBV7-3 and J usage is TRBJ2-7; 9 nucleotides agree with TRBD1. CDR1 and CDR2 from the germline V gene are SGHTA and FQGTGA. Trimming took 1 base from V and 0 from J; bases not matched to a gene: 4. CDR3 size: 16 residues. In DNA, the CDR3 is TGTGCCAGCAGCTTAAGTGGGACAGGGCCCTCCTACGAGCAGTACTTC. This gives the protein CASSLSGTGPSYEQYF.

This clone was seen just once. The V and J genes are TRBV9 and TRBJ2-5, with no clear D. The germline CDR1 and CDR2 sequences are SGDLS and YYNGEE. V was cut by 0 bases and J by 1 base, with 7 bases left in between. CDR3 length: 14 residues. CDR3 region: CASSVGPLQETQYF. CDR3 bases: TGTGCCAGCAGCGTAGGGCCCCTCCAAGAGACCCAGTACTTC.

The chain carries TRBV5-1 and TRBJ1-4, with D perhaps TRBD1 (5 bases). Trimming stripped 0 bases from V and 7 bases from J, with 16 bases between. Germline assignment: CDR1 SGHRS and CDR2 YFSETQ. The CDR3 is 16 residues long. The CDR3: CASSLGQGGTFEKLFF. The CDR3 DNA reads as TGCGCCAGCAGCTTGGGGCAGGGAGGAACGTTTGAAAAACTGTTTTTT.

The chain links TRBV27 to TRBJ1-5, with 8 bases aligning to TRBD1. CDR3 length: 17 residues. Germline V gene sequence: CDR1 MNHEY, CDR2 SMNVEV (reference sequence). V was clipped by 0 bases and J by 0 bases; unmatched bases: 4. The CDR3 DNA follows: TGTGCCAGCAGTTTATCCGGGACAGGCTATAGCAATCAGCCCCAGCATTTT. Translation: CASSLSGTGYSNQPQHF.

V is TRBV5-4 and J is TRBJ2-3; TRBD2 matches at 7 bases. Germline V gives CDR1 SGHNT, CDR2 YYREEE (reference sequence). V was pared by 0 bases and J by 0 bases, with 4 bases of the junction left unmatched. The CDR3 totals 16 residues. DNA for the CDR3: TGTGCCAGCAGCTTGGGACTAGCCGCTAGCACAGATACGCAGTATTTT. Amino acids: CASSLGLAASTDTQYF.